This passage covers 5 T cell receptor beta chains from one sample sequenced in a study of blood T cells in healthy people across ages. A sample-barcoded 5' primer and a J-beta primer mix were used in a second PCR of about 7 to 12 cycles. One entry per CDR3 protein, called by TCRdb with MiXCR from the 5' RACE reads. The table includes some 710,000 distinct CDR3 sequences, 35% to 50% detected once. Sequencing input: blood. Receptors were obtained from a man at least 80 years old in good health.

The chain carries TRBV4-1 and TRBJ2-5; 11 bases line up with TRBD2. The V segment lost 3 bases and the J segment 2 bases; nucleotides outside the gene matches: 14. Germline CDR1 and CDR2: MGHRA and YSYEKL. This CDR3 is 19 amino acids long. CDR3 sequence reads: CASSHEPPLAGERQETQYF. CDR3 coding DNA: TGCGCCAGCAGCCACGAACCCCCACTAGCGGGAGAACGGCAAGAGACCCAGTACTTC.

This clonotype has a single count. The chain has TRBV28 and TRBJ2-4, with 13 bases identical to TRBD2. The J call is doubtful: the DNA matches TRBJ2-7 better. Per the germline V gene, CDR1 is MDHEN and CDR2 is SYDVKM. There are 18 residues in the CDR3. The CDR3 DNA is TGTGCCAGCAGTTCCAAAATCCTGACTAGCGGGGGGAGGCACGAGCAGTACTTC. Translated: CASSSKILTSGGRHEQYF.

The chain employs TRBV14 and TRBJ2-3, with 7 nucleotides matching TRBD1. CDR1 and CDR2 (germline): SGHDN, FVKESK. The CDR3 has 13 residues. V lost 4 bases, J lost 5 bases, and 3 bases stayed unmatched. CDR3 sequence reads: CASSRDRVDTQYF. The DNA of the CDR3 is TGTGCCAGCAGCCGGGACAGAGTAGATACGCAGTATTTT.

Remarks on this clonotype: Possible read error: a much larger clone is one base away. This sequence joins TRBV3-1 and TRBJ2-5; 7 bases are shared with TRBD1. Germline CDR1 LGHDT, CDR2 YNNKEL (reference sequence). V gave up 5 bases and J gave up 5 bases; unmatched junction bases: 14. The CDR3 consists of 16 residues. CDR3 sequence reads: CASSYTGQPRRETQYF. The CDR3, as DNA: TGTGCCAGCAGCTATACGGGACAGCCCCGCCGGGAGACCCAGTACTTC.

A single count supports this clonotype. This rearrangement joins TRBV14 to TRBJ1-2, with D tentatively TRBD1 (6 bases). V lost 2 bases to trimming and J lost 4 bases, with 17 bases between them. This CDR3 region has 16 residues. CDR1 is SGHDN, CDR2 FVKESK, per germline. The CDR3 reads CASSQFRTGSGYGYTF. The CDR3 bases are TGTGCCAGCAGCCAATTTCGTACAGGGTCGGGCTATGGCTACACCTTC.